These T cell receptor beta chains were read from a single sample in a study of T cells in Graves' hyperthyroidism and ophthalmopathy. MiXCR was run by TCRdb on the multiplex PCR reads, yielding one entry per CDR3 protein. The sample consists of tens of thousands of distinct CDR3 sequences, roughly 56% of them appearing once. The source material was peripheral blood or thyroid tissue (not recorded which). The receptors originated from a man aged 18 to 35 with Graves' hyperthyroidism. The conserved cysteine and the conserved F or W are not part of the CDR3 here.

v_gene: TRBV12-3/TRBV12-4
j_gene: TRBJ1-2
CDR3aa: ASSRDGGTANYGYT

v_gene: TRBV7-2
j_gene: TRBJ2-5
CDR3aa: ASRDRSETQY

v_gene: TRBV12-3/TRBV12-4
j_gene: TRBJ1-5
CDR3aa: ASSPRGGQPQH

v_gene: TRBV4-1
j_gene: TRBJ1-4
CDR3aa: ASSHGRDRVDSTGNEKLF

v_gene: TRBV20-1
j_gene: TRBJ2-7
CDR3aa: SAARLAGSYEQY

v_gene: TRBV5-1
j_gene: TRBJ1-5
CDR3aa: ASSLGFGENQPQH

v_gene: TRBV20-1
j_gene: TRBJ2-7
CDR3aa: SAGLADHYEQY

v_gene: TRBV28
j_gene: TRBJ1-1
CDR3aa: ASSFSGRLIFAEAF

v_gene: TRBV18
j_gene: TRBJ2-2
CDR3aa: ASSPPTAGYTGELS

v_gene: TRBV2
j_gene: TRBJ1-1
CDR3aa: ACKGRANTEAF

v_gene: TRBV6-1
j_gene: TRBJ1-2
CDR3aa: ASSARGGCHGYT

v_gene: TRBV19
j_gene: TRBJ1-6
CDR3aa: ASSVRDGNSPLH

v_gene: TRBV10-3
j_gene: TRBJ2-5
CDR3aa: AIRSGSGPGETQY

v_gene: TRBV9
j_gene: TRBJ1-2
CDR3aa: ASSVGTGHGYT